There are a few counts of the clone carrying this TCR beta chain. As yet, its antigen is unknown. The study ran its PCR with 60 Vbeta and 13 Jbeta primers. Original processing methods: An analysis that came later counted 80 million or so unique TCR beta chains, some 11 million shared. TCRdb's copy holds only in-frame clones and misses some; the assay was immunoSEQ multiplex PCR. The D gene and trimming were derived from the DNA, and the V and J assignments and clone size from that table. The sample contains fewer than 180,000 clones, about 64% of which appear only once. This entry belongs to a study of cytomegalovirus exposure and HLA in healthy donors. Study results and limitations: There were some V segments, including TRBV6-2 and TRBV6-3, excluded as indistinguishable. A previous analysis found most TCR beta V segments productive roughly 87% or roughly 30% of the time. Accurate HLA-A and HLA-B prediction from TCR beta sequences was reported for most subjects.

Per the germline V gene, CDR1 is SGDLS and CDR2 is YYNGEE. The CDR3 is 14 residues long. V gave up 4 bases and J gave up 5 bases; unmatched junction bases: 8. The gene calls are TRBV9 and TRBJ2-7; 8 bases align to TRBD1. Sequenced material: PBMCs. The source is a woman aged 55-70 years in good health and CMV-seropositive. The DNA of the CDR3 is TGTGCCAGCAGCTCAGACAGGGGATCGGACGAGCAGTACTTC. Amino acids: CASSSDRGSDEQYF.